These 30 T cell receptor beta chains were all obtained from the same sample, sequenced in a study of early T cells in non-severe SARS-CoV-2 infection. TCRdb ran MiXCR on the 5' RACE reads and lists one entry per CDR3 protein. The profile shows about 90,000 distinct CDR3 sequences, 9.5% to 15% of them singletons. The specimen comprised whole blood, sampled at baseline. The receptors were gathered from an adult who was a healthcare worker with PCR-confirmed SARS-CoV-2 infection or an uninfected control (not recorded which).

This clonotype appeared many times. For the CDR3, the DNA is TGCAGCGTTGGCGAGACAGGGAGAGTCATTCAGTACTTC. Its protein is CSVGETGRVIQYF. V gene TRBV29-1 combines with J gene TRBJ2-4, with 7 bases fitting TRBD1. The CDR3 runs to 13 residues. V gave up 4 bases and J gave up 9 bases; unmatched junction bases: 9. Germline CDR1 SQVTM, CDR2 ANQGSEA.

The rearrangement uses TRBV11-2 and TRBJ1-1; maybe TRBD1 (6 bases). The CDR3 covers 14 residues. CDR1 SGHAT and CDR2 FQNNGV come from the germline V gene. V shed 4 bases and J shed 1 base, with 10 bases lying between them. The CDR3 DNA is TGTGCCAGCAGCTCCGGGGGGGCGAACACTGAAGCTTTCTTT. Translating it yields CASSSGGANTEAFF.

V usage is TRBV25-1 and J usage is TRBJ1-1; D gene unclear. Trimming removed 4 bases from V and 0 bases from J, with 12 bases in between. Germline loops: CDR1 MGHDK, CDR2 SYGVNS. This CDR3 comprises 15 residues. CDR3 DNA: TGTGCCAGCAGTGGATACAGCACAGTGAACACTGAAGCTTTCTTT. Translation gives CASSGYSTVNTEAFF.

This clonotype was observed a few times. The chain recombines TRBV2 with TRBJ2-7; a possible D gene is TRBD1 (6 bases). There are 16 residues in the CDR3. V was clipped by 1 base and J by 7 bases, with 20 bases between them. The germline gives CDR1 SNHLY, CDR2 FYNNEI. CDR3 sequence reads: CASSEGKGQQLREQYF. The CDR3 DNA reads as TGTGCCAGCAGTGAAGGGAAGGGACAACAACTACGAGAGCAGTACTTC.

This rearrangement joins TRBV20-1 to TRBJ2-3, with D perhaps matching TRBD2 (6 bases). Looked up from germline, CDR1 is DFQATT and CDR2 is SNEGSKA (reference sequence). V lost 5 bases to trimming and J lost 5 bases, with 20 bases between them. The CDR3 covers 15 residues. The DNA of the CDR3 is TGCAGTGCTGGAGCAGGGAGTCGGCGGGGAGATACGCAGTATTTT. This translates into CSAGAGSRRGDTQYF.

This clonotype has ten or more counts. The chain links TRBV28 to TRBJ2-5; 9 nucleotides agree with TRBD2. J was trimmed by 4 bases and V by 11 bases; bases with no gene match: 8. The germline V gene encodes CDR1 MDHEN and CDR2 SYDVKM. CDR3 size: 13 residues. As DNA, the CDR3 is TGTGCCGCCACCGAGCGGGGGGCAGAGACCCAGTACTTC. It specifies CAATERGAETQYF.

This clonotype was seen at least ten times. The chain is built from TRBV20-1 and TRBJ2-7, with a tentative D call TRBD1 (6 bases). The CDR3 consists of 14 residues. Germline V gives CDR1 DFQATT, CDR2 SNEGSKA (reference sequence). V lost 4 bases, J lost 2 bases, and 15 bases lay in between. The chain's CDR3 is CSATPMDRTYEQYF. The DNA for the CDR3 is TGCAGTGCTACCCCAATGGACAGAACCTACGAGCAGTACTTC.

In its sample, this clonotype was seen a few times. This chain joins TRBV2 and TRBJ1-1, with D hard to call. V shed 7 bases and J shed 7 bases, with 10 bases lying between them. The CDR3 is 11 amino acids. Germline loops: CDR1 SNHLY, CDR2 FYNNEI. CDR3 DNA sequence: TGTGCCAGCACCATTAAAGATGAAGCTTTCTTT. It encodes CASTIKDEAFF. Full variable domain (remainder filled in from reference TRBV2 and TRBJ1-1): EPEVTQTPSHQVTQMGQEVILRCVPISNHLYFYWYRQILGQKVEFLVSFYNNEISEKSEIFDDQFSVERPDGSNFTLKIRSTKLEDSAMYFCASTIKDEAFFGQGTRLTVV.

This rearrangement joins TRBV10-2 to TRBJ2-5, with D maybe TRBD2 (6 bases). The CDR3 is 17 amino acids. The germline V and J ends were trimmed by 2 bases and 9 bases, with 25 bases remaining between them. The germline V gene has CDR1 WSHSY and CDR2 SAAADI. The DNA for the CDR3 is TGCGCCAGCAGTGAGCCTCTCTCGGGACCCGCCCCGGGGGCCCAGTACTTC. Its translation: CASSEPLSGPAPGAQYF.

This clonotype showed up many times. The chain carries TRBV6-6 and TRBJ1-2; D not resolved. Germline V CDR1 and CDR2: MNHNY, SVGAGI (reference sequence). CDR3 length equals 14 residues. Trimming took 2 bases from V and 6 from J, leaving 13 bases between them. The CDR3 region has the DNA TGTGCCAGCAGTTACCCCCCTAAACGAGATGGCTACACCTTC. This translates into CASSYPPKRDGYTF.

The table lists this clonotype with a few counts. The chain couples TRBV20-1 to TRBJ2-7, with 10 bases identical to TRBD2. Germline V lookup: CDR1 DFQATT, CDR2 SNEGSKA (reference sequence). This CDR3 spans 14 amino acids. V was pared by 0 bases and J by 3 bases, with 2 bases of the junction left unmatched. CDR3 loop: CSARELAGHYEQYF. Here the CDR3 DNA reads TGCAGTGCTAGAGAACTAGCGGGACACTACGAGCAGTACTTC.

This clonotype was counted a few times. The rearrangement links TRBV6-5 to TRBJ2-1, with TRBD1 matching over 8 bases. The CDR3 has 16 amino acids. Germline V gene sequence: CDR1 MNHEY, CDR2 SVGAGI. V gave up 1 base and J gave up 7 bases; unmatched junction bases: 9. CDR3 sequence: CASSYWQGAAVNEQFF. For the CDR3, the DNA is TGTGCCAGCAGTTACTGGCAGGGGGCGGCAGTGAATGAGCAGTTCTTC.

The J gene is TRBJ2-3, the V gene TRBV2; D not resolved. The length of the CDR3 is 14 residues. The germline CDR1 and CDR2 sequences are SNHLY and FYNNEI. V was pared by 10 bases and J by 0 bases, with 14 bases between. Here the CDR3 reads CATRLVTSTDTQYF. The CDR3 nucleotides are TGTGCCACCCGACTTGTAACTAGCACAGATACGCAGTATTTT.

This clonotype came up a few times. The chain links TRBV7-3 to TRBJ1-1; no firm D call. Trimming removed 6 bases from V and 8 bases from J, with 28 bases in between. The CDR3 extends over 17 amino acids. Germline V gene sequence: CDR1 SGHTA, CDR2 FQGTGA. This CDR3 reads CASSKDLAATERSEAFF. The CDR3 bases are TGTGCCAGCAGTAAAGACCTGGCGGCCACAGAGAGGTCGGAAGCTTTCTTT. Full variable domain (remainder filled in from reference TRBV7-3 and TRBJ1-1): GAGVSQTPSNKVTEKGKYVELRCDPISGHTALYWYRQSLGQGPEFLIYFQGTGAADDSGLPNDRFFAVRPEGSVSTLKIQRTERGDSAVYLCASSKDLAATERSEAFFGQGTRLTVV.

J is TRBJ1-5 and V is TRBV18, with D hard to call. V gave up 2 bases and J gave up 1 base, with 21 bases separating them. CDR3 length: 19 amino acids. The V gene's germline CDR1 is KGHSH and CDR2 LQKENI. CDR3 in DNA: TGTGCCAGCTCACCATTATCGGTAAGCGGAACCGGAAGCAATCAGCCCCAGCATTTT. Its translation is CASSPLSVSGTGSNQPQHF.

This clonotype was observed a few times. This chain connects TRBV28 to TRBJ2-1; 10 bases align to TRBD2. CDR3 size: 13 residues. Germline lookup yields CDR1 MDHEN and CDR2 SYDVKM. The chain's CDR3 is CMTGLATDNEQFF. CDR3 nucleotides: TGTATGACGGGACTAGCGACCGACAATGAGCAGTTCTTC.

This clonotype was counted a few times. The chain uses TRBV6-6 and TRBJ1-5; 10 bases line up with TRBD1. Losses at the gene ends were 1 base for V and 2 bases for J; bases not matched to a gene: 8. This CDR3 is built from 18 residues. Germline V gene lookup returns CDR1 MNHNY and CDR2 SVGAGI (reference sequence). Here the CDR3 DNA reads TGTGCCAGCAGTTACTATGGGGACAGGGGACGAGGCAATCAGCCCCAGCATTTT. Translated, it gives CASSYYGDRGRGNQPQHF.

This clonotype was seen a few times. The V gene is TRBV7-6, the J gene TRBJ1-4; 8 bases fit TRBD1. Germline-derived CDR1 and CDR2 are SGHVS and FNYEAQ. After removal of 5 bases from V and 7 bases from J, the junction contained 9 bases not matched to a gene. The CDR3 is made up of 15 amino acids. The CDR3 nucleotides read TGTGCCAGCAGCCTCGCAGGGGGCGCCGGTGAAAAACTGTTTTTT. Its protein product is CASSLAGGAGEKLFF.

This clonotype has a handful of counts. The chain combines TRBV4-2 with TRBJ2-4; D ambiguous. Between the trimmed V and J ends, which lost 0 bases and 5 bases, there was a span of 11 bases. Germline CDR1 reads LGHNA; CDR2 reads YNFKEQ. The CDR3 is 15 amino acids. The CDR3 is CASSQEKNLQNIQYF. In DNA form, the CDR3 reads TGTGCCAGCAGCCAAGAGAAAAATCTTCAAAACATTCAGTACTTC.

There are a few counts of this clonotype. The chain uses TRBV20-1 and TRBJ2-1; maybe TRBD2 (6 bases). The CDR3 consists of 16 residues. Trimming left V 5 bases short and J 4 bases short, with 21 bases between. The V gene's germline CDR1 is DFQATT and CDR2 SNEGSKA (reference sequence). CDR3: CSAPNPWTTTYNEQFF. CDR3 DNA: TGCAGTGCTCCGAACCCCTGGACTACCACTTACAATGAGCAGTTCTTC.

The rearrangement links TRBV12-3 or TRBV12-4 to TRBJ2-3; a weak D match, TRBD2 (5 bases). The CDR3 sequence is 13 residues long. V lost 4 bases and J 9 bases, leaving 14 bases between the germline ends. CDR3 in amino acids: CASSYSKQRTQYF. The CDR3 DNA follows: TGTGCCAGCAGTTATTCAAAACAGCGGACGCAGTATTTT.

In its sample, this clonotype was seen many times. The genes are TRBV18 and TRBJ2-3; D may correspond to TRBD1 or TRBD2 (5 bases each). The germline V gene encodes CDR1 KGHSH and CDR2 LQKENI. The CDR3 spans 13 residues. With 3 bases removed from V and 4 bases from J, the gap between germline ends came to 8 bases. The CDR3 is CASSPGVPDTQYF. Here the CDR3 DNA reads TGTGCCAGCTCACCGGGGGTCCCAGATACGCAGTATTTT.

In its sample, this clonotype was seen a few times. The V gene is TRBV7-9, the J gene TRBJ1-1; D not resolved. Trimming pared 6 bases from V and 1 base from J, leaving 18 bases between. Looked up from germline, CDR1 is SEHNR and CDR2 is FQNEAQ (reference sequence). The CDR3 covers 16 residues. The CDR3 loop is CASRAWRAEGNTEAFF. In DNA, the CDR3 is TGTGCCAGCAGAGCTTGGCGGGCGGAGGGGAACACTGAAGCTTTCTTT.

This clonotype was observed a handful of times. This rearrangement joins TRBV11-3 to TRBJ2-1, with D unresolved. Germline CDR1 and CDR2: SGHNT and YENEEA. The CDR3 runs 12 residues. Trimming left V 5 bases short and J 9 bases short, with 11 bases between. In nucleotides, the CDR3 is TGTGCCAGCAGCCTCACGGCGGTTGAGCAGTTCTTC. Protein: CASSLTAVEQFF. Combining the CDR3 with reference TRBV11-3 and TRBJ2-1 gives the whole variable domain EAGVVQSPRYKIIEKKQPVAFWCNPISGHNTLYWYLQNLGQGPELLIRYENEEAVDDSQLPKDRFSAERLKGVDSTLKIQPAELGDSAVYLCASSLTAVEQFFGPGTRLTVL.

There are many counts of this clonotype. The chain combines TRBV12-3 or TRBV12-4 with TRBJ1-1; D is unresolved. Trimming cost V 2 bases and J 8 bases, with 6 bases left between them. This CDR3 has 11 amino acids. The CDR3 bases are TGTGCCAGCAGTTTATCGGGGGAAGCTTTCTTT. Its protein product is CASSLSGEAFF.

This clonotype was seen only a few times. The chain uses TRBV12-3 or TRBV12-4 and TRBJ1-6; 10 bases match TRBD1. V gave up 2 bases and J gave up 8 bases; unmatched junction bases: 9. CDR3 length equals 17 residues. This chain's CDR3 is CASSLWDRGRSDSPLHF. CDR3 in DNA: TGTGCCAGCAGTTTATGGGACAGGGGAAGAAGTGATTCACCCCTCCACTTT.

The chain couples TRBV28 to TRBJ2-7, with a tentative D call TRBD1 (6 bases). CDR3 length: 16 residues. The germline V gene has CDR1 MDHEN and CDR2 SYDVKM. With 7 bases removed from V and 5 bases from J, the gap between germline ends came to 24 bases. CDR3 in DNA: TGTGCCAGCAACCTTAACAGGGACCCTCTCCACCACGAGCAGTACTTC. Translation: CASNLNRDPLHHEQYF.

This clonotype was observed at least ten times. CDR3 nucleotide sequence: TGTGCCAGCAGCGTAGAAATGTTAAACACCGGGGAGCTGTTTTTT. As protein: CASSVEMLNTGELFF. The chain links TRBV9 to TRBJ2-2; D is unclear. The germline V and J ends were trimmed by 0 bases and 2 bases, with 8 bases remaining between them. From germline, CDR1 is SGDLS and CDR2 YYNGEE. The CDR3 spans 15 residues.

This clonotype came up a few times. The V gene is TRBV9, the J gene TRBJ1-2, with TRBD1 matching over 11 bases. The germline CDR1 and CDR2 sequences are SGDLS and YYNGEE. V trimming: 5 bases; J trimming: 4 bases; junction bases outside the gene matches: 4. CDR3 size: 14 residues. As DNA, the CDR3 is TGTGCCAGCAGAGCCGGGACAGGGGGCTATGGCTACACCTTC. This sequence encodes CASRAGTGGYGYTF.

V and J are TRBV5-1 and TRBJ2-1; D uncertain. Germline V CDR1 and CDR2: SGHRS, YFSETQ. Trimming left V 0 bases short and J 7 bases short, with 8 bases between. The CDR3 loop spans 13 amino acids. The CDR3 sequence is CASSLDGVNEQFF. Here the CDR3 DNA reads TGCGCCAGCAGCTTGGATGGCGTAAATGAGCAGTTCTTC.